Shown below are 11 T cell receptor beta chains from a single sample sequenced in a study of blood T cell repertoires in COVID-19. Assay: immunoSEQ multiplex PCR; the TCRdb copy retains only in-frame clones and omits some. The sample contains approximately 220,000 clones, about 80% of which appear only once. Sequenced input: PBMCs or T cells enriched from blood (not recorded which). The receptor source for this set is a woman aged 50 to 60 who had been exposed to COVID-19.

As DNA, the CDR3 is TGTGCCAGCAGCTTAGCGCGTCGGTGCTACCCCTCCTACGAGCAGTACTTC. Translation gives CASSLARRCYPSYEQYF. The chain uses TRBV7-7 and TRBJ2-7, with no clear D. The V gene's germline CDR1 is SSHAT and CDR2 FNYEAQ (reference sequence). The CDR3 has 17 amino acids. Trimming stripped 0 bases from V and 0 bases from J, with 15 bases between.

This chain uses TRBV13 with TRBJ2-5; 10 nucleotides match TRBD2. Per the germline V gene, CDR1 is PRHDT and CDR2 is FYEKMQ (reference sequence). V shed 4 bases, J shed 3 bases, and the junction held 11 bases outside the gene matches. The CDR3 is 17 amino acids. The CDR3 is CASSSRPLAGDEETQYF. Written as DNA, the CDR3 is TGTGCCAGCAGCTCCCGGCCCCTAGCGGGGGATGAAGAGACCCAGTACTTC.

The genes are TRBV19 and TRBJ2-5; 7 nucleotides agree with TRBD1. V gave up 3 bases and J gave up 9 bases; unmatched junction bases: 10. Germline CDR1 is LNHDA and CDR2 is SQIVND (reference sequence). The CDR3 spans 14 residues. CDR3 loop: CASSIRGTPSAQYF. The CDR3 DNA follows: TGTGCCAGTAGTATCAGGGGGACCCCGTCGGCCCAGTACTTC.

This clone was seen more than once but under ten times. The rearrangement links TRBV19 to TRBJ1-6; 9 bases are shared with TRBD1. CDR3 length equals 15 residues. V was clipped by 3 bases and J by 7 bases; unmatched bases: 4. The V gene's germline CDR1 is LNHDA and CDR2 SQIVND (reference sequence). This CDR3 reads CASSIPTGGNSPLHF. CDR3 nucleotides: TGTGCCAGTAGTATCCCGACAGGGGGAAATTCACCCCTCCACTTT. The whole variable domain, remainder taken from reference TRBV19 and TRBJ1-6, is DGGITQSPKYLFRKEGQNVTLSCEQNLNHDAMYWYRQDPGQGLRLIYYSQIVNDFQKGDIAEGYSVSREKKESFPLTVTSAQKNPTAFYLCASSIPTGGNSPLHFGNGTRLTVT.

Comment on this clone: An end of the junction differs from the germline gene, which may be a read error. The chain joins TRBV12-3 or TRBV12-4 to TRBJ2-5, with TRBD2 identical over 7 bases. CDR3 length: 12 amino acids. Here the CDR3 DNA reads TGTGCCAGCAGTTCCACCGGGACTACGGTCCACTTC. Translated: CASSSTGTTVHF.

This clone was recorded once. The chain employs TRBV9 and TRBJ2-7; unclear D gene. This CDR3 spans 14 amino acids. With 0 bases removed from V and 2 bases from J, the gap between germline ends came to 9 bases. Per germline, CDR1 SGDLS and CDR2 YYNGEE. For the CDR3, the DNA is TGTGCCAGCAGCGTAGGTAGTGAGACCTACGAGCAGTACTTC. This translates into CASSVGSETYEQYF.

The genes are TRBV13 and TRBJ2-7, with D uncertain. The CDR3 runs to 13 residues. Germline CDR1 reads PRHDT; CDR2 reads FYEKMQ (reference sequence). V lost 0 bases and J lost 3, with 6 bases in between. The DNA of the CDR3 is TGTGCCAGCAGCTTAGGGCCGGGCTACGAGCAGTACTTC. Amino acids: CASSLGPGYEQYF.

This chain links TRBV4-3 with TRBJ1-1; D gene uncertain. The germline V gene encodes CDR1 LGHNA and CDR2 YSLEER. V shed 1 base and J shed 1 base, with 19 bases lying between them. This CDR3 spans 18 amino acids. The DNA for the CDR3 is TGCGCCAGCAGCCAAGCCCTGGACTCCTTGTGGGGGAACACTGAAGCTTTCTTT. It codes for CASSQALDSLWGNTEAFF.

This sequence joins TRBV3-1 (or the pseudogene TRBV3-2) and TRBJ2-2, with TRBD2 matching 10 bases. The V gene end was trimmed by 4 bases and the J gene end by 5 bases; junction bases not matched to a gene: 7. The CDR3 is 16 residues long. CDR1 LGHDT and CDR2 YNNKEL come from the germline V gene (reference sequence). The CDR3 sequence: CASSPRASGGTGELFF. Here the CDR3 DNA reads TGTGCCAGCAGCCCCCGAGCTAGCGGGGGTACCGGGGAGCTGTTTTTT.

V and J are TRBV6-2 or TRBV6-3 and TRBJ2-7; D possibly corresponds to TRBD1 (5 bases). Germline-derived CDR1 and CDR2 are MNHEY and SVGEGT. Trimming left V 6 bases short and J 3 bases short, with 12 bases between. This CDR3 is built from 13 residues. As DNA, the CDR3 is TGTGCCAGCAGCCACAGGACGAGCTACGAGCAGTACTTC. Its protein is CASSHRTSYEQYF.

The chain has TRBV19 and TRBJ1-6, with a possible D match to TRBD1 (6 bases). CDR3 length equals 14 residues. Trimming shortened V by 5 bases and J by 7 bases, and 12 bases separated the two germline ends. Germline CDR1 is LNHDA and CDR2 is SQIVND (reference sequence). CDR3 residues: CASSARQENSPLHF. CDR3 DNA: TGTGCCAGTAGTGCCCGACAGGAAAATTCACCCCTCCACTTT.